The following is a TCR beta chain sequence with its context. The antigen remains unidentified. Trimming shortened V by 3 bases and J by 6 bases, and 8 bases separated the two germline ends. This CDR3 region has 12 residues. Germline CDR1 SEHNR, CDR2 FQNEAQ (reference sequence). This sample stems from a study of cytomegalovirus exposure and HLA in healthy donors. This cohort consisted of healthy bone marrow donors. With 60 Vbeta and 13 Jbeta primers, the PCR was carried out. The assay was immunoSEQ multiplex PCR, and TCRdb's table has in-frame clones only and misses some. This table has about 69,000 clones, roughly three quarters appearing once. Study results and limitations: The study found most TCR sequences rare, yet found some public TCRs in many donors. TCR beta chains associated with HLA were, in a later analysis, more clonally expanded than equally common others.

The TCR sequence derives from a man between 18 and 29 years old in good health and CMV-seronegative. The genes are TRBV7-9 and TRBJ1-2, with TRBD1 as a possible D gene (5 bases). Source material: PBMCs. Here the CDR3 DNA reads TGTGCCAGCAGCTTCAGGGCCGATGGCTACACCTTC. This translates into CASSFRADGYTF.